The rows below give T cell receptor beta chains drawn from one sample of a study of PD-1 blockade in classical Hodgkin lymphoma. The protocol was immunoSEQ multiplex PCR, while the TCRdb copy is restricted to in-frame clones and leaves out a portion. In the table there are approximately 99,000 clones, roughly 76% of which are singletons. The specimen was peripheral blood mononuclear cells (PBMCs), collected before the second cycle of nivolumab. These TCRs come from a human donor with classical Hodgkin lymphoma. Each CDR3 is given with its conserved first and last residue. A D gene is named only where the DNA matches it firmly. A clone size is listed for some rows: how often the clone was seen (once, few, many), or a class if it is expanded.

>.|TRBD2|TRBV5-4|TRBJ2-3|15
TGTGCCAGCAGCTTGCTAGCGGGAGGTACAGATACGCAGTATTTT
CASSLLAGGTDTQYF
>.|.|TRBV5-1|TRBJ2-3|16
TGCGCCAGCAGCTTCCTAGACACCTCTAGCACAGATACGCAGTATTTT
CASSFLDTSSTDTQYF
>.|.|TRBV11-2|TRBJ2-1|15
TGTGCCAGCAGCGCAAGGAGCGCTACCTACAATGAGCAGTTCTTC
CASSARSATYNEQFF
>.|.|TRBV21-1|TRBJ2-1|16
TGTGCCAGCAGCGTATCGAGCGGGTTAGAGGACAATGAGCAGTTCTTC
CASSVSSGLEDNEQFF
>.|TRBD2|TRBV5-1|TRBJ2-7|14
TGCGCCAGCAGCTTGATAGCGGGAGAAGACGAGCAGTACTTC
CASSLIAGEDEQYF
>.|.|TRBV10-1|TRBJ1-4|13
TGCGCCAGCAGTGAGAGGCCGGATGAAAAACTGTTTTTT
CASSERPDEKLFF
>.|.|TRBV28|TRBJ1-3|17
TGTGCCAGCAGTGCCCCGGGACTAGGGGATCCCGGAAACACCATATATTTT
CASSAPGLGDPGNTIYF
>.|.|TRBV5-8|TRBJ2-3|11
TGTGCCAGCGATAGCACAGATACGCAGTATTTT
CASDSTDTQYF
>.|.|TRBV6-6|TRBJ2-7|12
TGTGCCAGCAGCCGAGGGCCCTACGAGCAGTACTTC
CASSRGPYEQYF
>.|.|TRBV25-1|TRBJ1-2|13
TGTGCCAGCAGTGATTTGGCGAACTATGGCTACACCTTC
CASSDLANYGYTF
>.|.|TRBV5-1|TRBJ2-3|17
TGCGCCAGCAGCTTGGCCCTGGCAGGGGGGCTCACAGATACGCAGTATTTT
CASSLALAGGLTDTQYF
>.|TRBD2|TRBV5-1|TRBJ2-7|13
TGCGCCAGCAGCCAAGCGGGAGTGGGCGAGCAGTACTTC
CASSQAGVGEQYF
>.|TRBD1|TRBV30|TRBJ1-2|13
TGTGCCTGGAGTGTGACAGGGGCCTATGGCTACACCTTC
CAWSVTGAYGYTF
>.|.|TRBV15|TRBJ2-5|16
TGTGCCACCAGCAGAGATGGGCAGGGAAGGGAGGAGACCCAGTACTTC
CATSRDGQGREETQYF
>.|.|TRBV12-5|TRBJ1-2|13
TGTGCTAGTGGTTTGCGGGGGGACTATGGCTACACCTTC
CASGLRGDYGYTF
>.|TRBD2|TRBV7-2|TRBJ2-7|14
TGTGCCAGCAGCCCGGGCGGGAGCTCCTACGAGCAGTACTTC
CASSPGGSSYEQYF
>.|.|TRBV6-6|TRBJ1-2|13
TGTGCCAGCAGTTTATCCGGCAGTCACGGCTACACCTTC
CASSLSGSHGYTF
>.|TRBD1|TRBV2|TRBJ1-2|13
TGTGCCAGCAGCGGACAGGGAGTAGTTGGCTACACCTTC
CASSGQGVVGYTF
>.|.|TRBV5-1|TRBJ1-4|14
TGCGCCAGCAGCTTGGGCAGCGTGGGTGAAAAACTGTTTTTT
CASSLGSVGEKLFF
>.|.|TRBV9|TRBJ2-2|13
TGTGCCAGCAGCGTAGGACTAGCCGGGGAGCTGTTTTTT
CASSVGLAGELFF
>.|.|TRBV28|TRBJ1-5|16
TGTGCCAGCAGGAACACCCCTTTAAGGGGCAATCAGCCCCAGCATTTT
CASRNTPLRGNQPQHF
>.|.|TRBV2|TRBJ1-2|15
TGTGCCAGCAGTGAAGGACCTGGGGGGCCTTATGGCTACACCTTC
CASSEGPGGPYGYTF
>.|.|TRBV11-2|TRBJ2-2|14
TGTGCCAGCAGCCCCAGGAACCGAATCGGGGAGCTGTTTTTT
CASSPRNRIGELFF
>.|.|TRBV10-3|TRBJ1-1|14
TGTGCCATCAGTGAGTTGGGCGCGGTCACTGAAGCTTTCTTT
CAISELGAVTEAFF
>.|.|TRBV4-1|TRBJ2-2|18
TGCGCCAGCAGCCAAGATCTGGGGCGGGTGCTGAACACCGGGGAGCTGTTTTTT
CASSQDLGRVLNTGELFF
>.|.|TRBV14|TRBJ2-1|14
TGTGCCAGCAGCCAGAGCGGCCAGGACAATGAGCAGTTCTTC
CASSQSGQDNEQFF
>.|TRBD1|TRBV6-1|TRBJ2-7|14
TGTGCCAGCAGGCCTCCGGGACAGGGGAGAGAGCAGTACTTC
CASRPPGQGREQYF
>.|TRBD2|TRBV27|TRBJ2-1|17
TGTGCCAGCAGTTCCTTCTCTCTAGCGGGGCTCTACAATGAGCAGTTCTTC
CASSSFSLAGLYNEQFF
>.|.|TRBV11-3|TRBJ2-1|13
TGTGCCAGCAGCTTAGGACGCGCCAATGAGCAGTTCTTC
CASSLGRANEQFF
>once|.|TRBV5-4|TRBJ2-1|16
TGTGCCAGCAGCGCTTTCAGGGCGGGTGGGGGGAATGAGCAGTTCTTC
CASSAFRAGGGNEQFF
>.|.|TRBV27|TRBJ1-1|13
TGTGCCAGCAGTTTACTCGAGGGCACTGAAGCTTTCTTT
CASSLLEGTEAFF
>.|.|TRBV2|TRBJ2-1|13
TGTGCCAGCAGACCGGGCTCCTACAATGAGCAGTTCTTC
CASRPGSYNEQFF
>.|.|TRBV27|TRBJ2-7|15
TGTGCCAGCAGTTTAGGGCTGGGCAGGGGAGCCGAGCAGTACTTC
CASSLGLGRGAEQYF
>once|TRBD2|TRBV18|TRBJ2-2|14
TGTGCCAGCTCGGGACTAGCGAACACCGGGGAGCTGTTTTTT
CASSGLANTGELFF
>once|TRBD2|TRBV9|TRBJ2-7|16
TGTGCCAGCAGCGTAGGACTAGCGGGAGGGCTCTACGAGCAGTACTTC
CASSVGLAGGLYEQYF
>few|.|TRBV7-8|TRBJ2-2|14
TGTGCCAGCAGCTTGAAGAGGAACACCGGGGAGCTGTTTTTT
CASSLKRNTGELFF
>.|.|TRBV9|TRBJ2-6|12
TGTGCCAGCAGCGCCCAACAGAACGTCCTGACTTTC
CASSAQQNVLTF
>.|.|TRBV30|TRBJ1-3|12
TGTGCCTGGAGTAACAGGGGAAACACCATATATTTT
CAWSNRGNTIYF
>.|.|TRBV28|TRBJ1-1|13
TGTGCCAGCAGTTTAGGGGAGGGTACTGAAGCTTTCTTT
CASSLGEGTEAFF
>few|.|TRBV2|TRBJ2-1|13
.
CASSEGVPVEQFF
>.|.|TRBV28|TRBJ1-1|12
TGTGCCAGCAGACCCGTCCAAGGAGGAGCTTTCTTT
CASRPVQGGAFF
>.|TRBD2|TRBV28|TRBJ2-1|16
TGTGCCAGCAGCGGACTAGCGGAGCTCTCCTACAATGAGCAGTTCTTC
CASSGLAELSYNEQFF
>few|.|TRBV10-3|TRBJ1-5|13
TGTGCCACAGGACCAGGGGAAGATCAGCCCCAGCATTTT
CATGPGEDQPQHF
>.|.|TRBV7-9|TRBJ1-4|14
TGTGCCAGCAGCTTTGGACAGTATAATGAAAAACTGTTTTTT
CASSFGQYNEKLFF
>.|TRBD2|TRBV5-4|TRBJ2-1|16
TGTGCCAGCAGCTTGGGGGCGGGAGGGCCAGTGGGTGAGCAGTTCTTC
CASSLGAGGPVGEQFF
>.|.|TRBV5-1|TRBJ2-1|15
TGCGCCAGCAGCCATGGCGGCGGCTCCTACAATGAGCAGTTCTTC
CASSHGGGSYNEQFF
>.|.|TRBV18|TRBJ2-5|14
TGTGCCAGCTCCTTAGGCCTTGGGATAGAGACCCAGTACTTC
CASSLGLGIETQYF